Listed below are T cell receptor beta chains from one sample, sequenced in a study of cytomegalovirus exposure and HLA in healthy donors. Assay used: immunoSEQ multiplex PCR; TCRdb lists only in-frame clones, some missing. This table has 180,000 or so clones, 80% to 90% appearing once. Sequencing was carried out using PBMCs. All receptors derive from a woman aged 30 to 39 in good health and CMV-seronegative. Both conserved end residues are trimmed from each CDR3. The D gene is left open where the match is weak.

j_gene: TRBJ2-7
d_gene: .
v_gene: TRBV18
CDR3aa: ASSQDINENEQY

j_gene: TRBJ2-1
d_gene: TRBD2
v_gene: TRBV10-2
CDR3aa: ATVTSGRALSYNEQF

j_gene: TRBJ1-3
d_gene: TRBD1
v_gene: TRBV18
CDR3aa: ASSPTGTGGNTIY

j_gene: TRBJ2-7
d_gene: TRBD1
v_gene: TRBV28
CDR3aa: ASSPPPWTGGWEQY

j_gene: TRBJ2-2
d_gene: TRBD1
v_gene: TRBV10-3
CDR3aa: AISMDRGPGELF

j_gene: TRBJ2-1
d_gene: .
v_gene: TRBV4-1
CDR3aa: ASSQDGRDREQF

j_gene: TRBJ2-5
d_gene: .
v_gene: TRBV9
CDR3aa: ASSVTEVGETQY

j_gene: TRBJ2-2
d_gene: .
v_gene: TRBV5-1
CDR3aa: ASSPRGAENGELF

j_gene: TRBJ1-2
d_gene: .
v_gene: TRBV7-9
CDR3aa: ASSLLQGSYGYT

j_gene: TRBJ2-2
d_gene: TRBD1
v_gene: TRBV7-6
CDR3aa: ASSLSRGLGELF

j_gene: TRBJ2-7
d_gene: .
v_gene: TRBV18
CDR3aa: ASSPTSLGTTKY

j_gene: TRBJ1-1
d_gene: .
v_gene: TRBV5-5
CDR3aa: ASSLYTGSSAEAF

j_gene: TRBJ2-7
d_gene: .
v_gene: TRBV9
CDR3aa: ASSAGYEQY

j_gene: TRBJ1-4
d_gene: .
v_gene: TRBV7-9
CDR3aa: ASSPQGEKLF

j_gene: TRBJ2-2
d_gene: TRBD2
v_gene: TRBV9
CDR3aa: ASSPPGASGLSRELF

j_gene: TRBJ2-5
d_gene: TRBD2
v_gene: TRBV6-5
CDR3aa: ASSPLAGVETQY

j_gene: TRBJ2-1
d_gene: .
v_gene: TRBV7-3
CDR3aa: ASSSSGDEQF

j_gene: TRBJ2-1
d_gene: .
v_gene: TRBV30
CDR3aa: AWSVSGQSYNEQF

j_gene: TRBJ2-7
d_gene: TRBD2
v_gene: TRBV28
CDR3aa: ASSLDGIAGDEQY

j_gene: TRBJ1-1
d_gene: TRBD1
v_gene: TRBV10-3
CDR3aa: AIRLQGAGTEAF

j_gene: TRBJ2-7
d_gene: .
v_gene: TRBV9
CDR3aa: ASSLATDPAYEQY

j_gene: TRBJ2-6
d_gene: .
v_gene: TRBV28
CDR3aa: ASSLYYSGANVLT

j_gene: TRBJ2-1
d_gene: TRBD2
v_gene: TRBV7-2
CDR3aa: ASSFTSGRGNEQF

j_gene: TRBJ1-1
d_gene: .
v_gene: TRBV11-3
CDR3aa: ASSEGGSEAF

j_gene: TRBJ2-1
d_gene: TRBD1
v_gene: TRBV6-1
CDR3aa: ASRLTGGTYNEQF

j_gene: TRBJ2-5
d_gene: TRBD1
v_gene: TRBV28
CDR3aa: ASSLGAGGTQY

j_gene: TRBJ2-2
d_gene: .
v_gene: TRBV4-1
CDR3aa: ASSQDEGAPTGELF

j_gene: TRBJ2-2
d_gene: .
v_gene: TRBV19
CDR3aa: ASNPTGNTGELF

j_gene: TRBJ1-6
d_gene: TRBD1
v_gene: TRBV6-6
CDR3aa: ASSFGTGPRRSPLH

j_gene: TRBJ2-5
d_gene: TRBD1
v_gene: TRBV5-1
CDR3aa: ASSLGQGVQEQY

j_gene: TRBJ1-1
d_gene: TRBD1
v_gene: TRBV5-1
CDR3aa: ASSLDRGTEAF

j_gene: TRBJ2-7
d_gene: .
v_gene: TRBV11-1
CDR3aa: ASSLEGAGPNEQY

j_gene: TRBJ2-7
d_gene: .
v_gene: TRBV29-1
CDR3aa: SVELISLSRGYEQY

j_gene: TRBJ2-1
d_gene: TRBD1
v_gene: TRBV29-1
CDR3aa: SVVGQATYNEQF

j_gene: TRBJ2-7
d_gene: .
v_gene: TRBV9
CDR3aa: ASSGIEGAGEQY

j_gene: TRBJ1-2
d_gene: .
v_gene: TRBV2
CDR3aa: ASSTIVYGYT

j_gene: TRBJ1-1
d_gene: .
v_gene: TRBV7-3
CDR3aa: ASSGVGGEAF

j_gene: TRBJ1-1
d_gene: .
v_gene: TRBV6-5
CDR3aa: ASSYTDNTEAF